This TCR beta chain was recovered during a study of cytomegalovirus exposure and HLA in healthy donors. Whole-study findings and limits: Some V segments (TRBV6-2 and TRBV6-3 among them) were excluded as indistinguishable. Investigators reported fewer than 200 TCR beta chains as tied to cytomegalovirus.

Vbeta (60) and Jbeta (13) primers were used in the PCR. The data were produced by immunoSEQ multiplex PCR, yet TCRdb's version contains in-frame clones alone and is incomplete. This sample has 55,000 to 80,000 clones, with approximately 81% found just once. As concerns this clone: Its antigen remains unknown.

The CDR3 consists of 13 residues. Trimming removed 5 bases at V and 3 bases at J, with 10 bases between. Looked up from germline, CDR1 is SGHAT and CDR2 is FQNNGV. The receptor's source is a woman in her 30s in good health and CMV-seronegative. Sequencing was done on a sample of PBMCs. The chain employs TRBV11-2 and TRBJ1-1; D call uncertain. CDR3 sequence reads: CASSIEGYTEAFF. CDR3 in DNA: TGTGCCAGCAGCATCGAGGGCTACACTGAAGCTTTCTTT.